This TCR beta chain was identified in a study of shared clonotypes between healthy human individuals. On the study more broadly: Donors consisted of a couple of women and a few men between 18 and 49.

CD45RO-negative cells were positively selected for CCR7, leaving out terminally differentiated effector memory CD45RA+ cells. Germline V gene lookup returns CDR1 SGHNT and CDR2 YYREEE (reference sequence). V shed 3 bases and J shed 2 bases, with 8 bases lying between them. The CDR3 covers 13 residues. The count of this clone is one. Its target is not known. Findings and caveats of the study: What limited the represented genetic and exposure-history diversity was the small number of donors.

Deep was the level used in running the assay. In the study's own analysis: From ImmunoSEQ came sequences covering only the junction and carrying no quality scores, so filtering differed. TCRdb keeps only in-frame clones here, not all; method: immunoSEQ multiplex PCR. V and J calls and clone size are as listed in that table; D and trimming were resolved from the DNA. This table holds more than 2 million clones, over 85% found once. The chain employs TRBV5-4 and TRBJ2-5; D is undetermined. The specimen was naive CD8+ T cells from PBMCs. The receptor's source is a man between 18 and 29 years old in good health. Some clones in this sample may be carry-over from other donors' samples. CDR3 in amino acids: CASSWEPQETQYF. CDR3 DNA: TGTGCCAGCAGCTGGGAACCGCAAGAGACCCAGTACTTC.